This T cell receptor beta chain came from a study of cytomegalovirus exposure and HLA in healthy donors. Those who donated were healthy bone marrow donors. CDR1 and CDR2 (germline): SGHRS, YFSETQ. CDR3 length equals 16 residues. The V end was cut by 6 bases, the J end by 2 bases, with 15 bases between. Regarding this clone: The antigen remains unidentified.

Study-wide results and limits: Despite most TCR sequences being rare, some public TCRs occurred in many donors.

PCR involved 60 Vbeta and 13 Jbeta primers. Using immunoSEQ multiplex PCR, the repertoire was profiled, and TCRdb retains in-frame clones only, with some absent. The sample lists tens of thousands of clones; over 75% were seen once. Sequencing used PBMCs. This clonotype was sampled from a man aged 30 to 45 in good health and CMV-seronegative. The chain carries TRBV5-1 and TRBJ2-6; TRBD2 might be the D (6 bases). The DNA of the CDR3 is TGCGCCAGCACCCCGCGAGCGGGTCCTGGGGCCAACGTCCTGACTTTC. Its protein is CASTPRAGPGANVLTF.